The 32 T cell receptor beta chains below come from one sample, sequenced in a study of PD-1 blockade in classical Hodgkin lymphoma. The data were produced by immunoSEQ multiplex PCR, yet TCRdb's version contains in-frame clones alone and is incomplete. The repertoire holds more than 15,000 clones, with 83% as singletons. Time point of the sample: cycle 4 day 1 (C4D1), after 6 weeks of nivolumab. All the patients suffered relapse after autologous stem cell transplantation, and brentuximab vedotin exposure differed. Specimen: peripheral blood mononuclear cells (PBMCs), collected before the fourth cycle of nivolumab. Source of these receptors: a human donor with classical Hodgkin lymphoma.

The rearrangement uses TRBV19 and TRBJ2-7; tentatively, D is TRBD1 or TRBD2 (5 bases each). Deletions cut 4 bases from V and 5 bases from J, with 18 bases between. In germline, CDR1 is LNHDA, CDR2 SQIVND (reference sequence). The CDR3 is 15 amino acids. The CDR3 here is CASSKYGRGADEQYF. The CDR3 DNA reads TGTGCCAGTAGTAAATACGGTCGAGGGGCGGACGAGCAGTACTTC.

In DNA, the CDR3 is TGTGCCAGCAGTTTAAATACAGATACGCAGTATTTT. Protein: CASSLNTDTQYF. This chain joins TRBV28 and TRBJ2-3, with D unresolved. This CDR3 region has 12 residues. V was trimmed by 2 bases and J by 3 bases, leaving 3 bases between them. Germline CDR1 reads MDHEN; CDR2 reads SYDVKM.

This chain uses TRBV5-1 with TRBJ2-5; 7 bases are a match to TRBD1. Germline values: CDR1 SGHRS, CDR2 YFSETQ. Trimming removed 3 bases from V and 1 base from J; junction bases left unmatched: 9. CDR3 length: 16 amino acids. The CDR3 is CASSSRTGVGQETQYF. In nucleotides, the CDR3 is TGCGCCAGCAGCTCCCGGACAGGAGTGGGCCAAGAGACCCAGTACTTC.

V is TRBV5-1 and J is TRBJ1-1, with D perhaps matching TRBD1 (6 bases). The length of the CDR3 is 15 residues. Germline-derived CDR1 and CDR2 are SGHRS and YFSETQ. Between the trimmed V and J ends, which lost 4 bases and 4 bases, there was a span of 17 bases. The CDR3 nucleotides are TGCGCCAGCAGCCCCCTGGGGCAGGGGTCCACTGAAGCTTTCTTT. The encoded protein is CASSPLGQGSTEAFF.

This clone was counted a single time. J is TRBJ1-1 and V is TRBV19; 10 bases are a match to TRBD1. The germline V gene has CDR1 LNHDA and CDR2 SQIVND (reference sequence). V gave up 6 bases and J gave up 0 bases; unmatched junction bases: 7. This CDR3 is 16 amino acids long. The CDR3 region is CASRTGTGVMNTEAFF. The CDR3 DNA is TGTGCCAGTAGAACCGGGACAGGGGTTATGAACACTGAAGCTTTCTTT.

The gene calls are TRBV4-3 and TRBJ2-1; D is ambiguous. Germline values: CDR1 LGHNA, CDR2 YSLEER. The CDR3 is 18 residues long. Trimming removed 1 base from V and 1 base from J, with 17 bases in between. This CDR3 reads CASSQGIGFGESYNEQFF. In nucleotides, the CDR3 is TGCGCCAGCAGCCAAGGGATTGGGTTCGGTGAGTCCTACAATGAGCAGTTCTTC.

This chain links TRBV4-3 with TRBJ1-5; the match to TRBD1 covers 9 bases. In germline, CDR1 is LGHNA, CDR2 YSLEER. With V trimmed by 0 bases and J by 6 bases, 3 bases remained unmatched. This CDR3 comprises 15 residues. The CDR3 loop is CASSQDQQGAQPQHF. DNA of the CDR3: TGCGCCAGCAGCCAAGATCAACAGGGGGCTCAGCCCCAGCATTTT.

In its sample, this clone was seen once. V gene TRBV10-3 combines with J gene TRBJ1-3; TRBD1 might be the D (5 bases). Per the germline V gene, CDR1 is ENHRY and CDR2 is SYGVKD. Trimming pared 4 bases from V and 2 bases from J, leaving 12 bases between. This CDR3 is 15 amino acids long. CDR3 nucleotide sequence: TGTGCCATCAGTGGTTCAGGAGGGGCTGGAAACACCATATATTTT. Translation: CAISGSGGAGNTIYF.

The rearrangement joins TRBV5-1 to TRBJ2-5, with 8 positions matching TRBD1. Germline CDR1 SGHRS, CDR2 YFSETQ. The CDR3 runs 16 residues. Losses at the gene ends were 4 bases for V and 5 bases for J; bases not matched to a gene: 13. The CDR3 spells CASSLSPGTGGETQYF. The CDR3 nucleotides are TGCGCCAGCAGCCTCTCCCCCGGGACAGGAGGGGAGACCCAGTACTTC.

The genes are TRBV7-4 and TRBJ2-7; 9 positions agree with TRBD2. CDR1 SGHVT and CDR2 SQSDAQ come from the germline V gene. The CDR3 spans 19 residues. Unmatched junction bases numbered 19, after V lost 4 bases and J lost 3 bases. This chain's CDR3 is CASSSPHIETAGGLYEQYF. The CDR3 nucleotides read TGTGCCAGCAGCTCGCCCCATATCGAAACAGCGGGGGGACTCTACGAGCAGTACTTC.

This clone appeared a few times. The rearrangement links TRBV6-1 to TRBJ2-1; 10 positions agree with TRBD2. In germline, CDR1 is MNHNS, CDR2 SASEGT. The ends lost 5 bases at V and 5 bases at J; junction bases unmatched: 6. CDR3 length: 15 amino acids. The CDR3 spells CASSFGTSGDNEQFF. CDR3 nucleotides: TGTGCCAGCAGTTTTGGCACTAGCGGGGACAATGAGCAGTTCTTC.

The sample holds one count of this clone. The gene calls are TRBV5-1 and TRBJ1-4; 7 bases map to TRBD1. This CDR3 contains 14 residues. The ends lost 4 bases at V and 6 bases at J; junction bases unmatched: 6. CDR1 is SGHRS, CDR2 YFSETQ, per germline. The CDR3 DNA reads TGCGCCAGCAGCGCAGGGGGGTTGGATGAAAAACTGTTTTTT. Protein sequence: CASSAGGLDEKLFF.

This chain links TRBV5-1 with TRBJ2-5; no firm D call. The CDR3 has 11 amino acids. Deletions cut 2 bases from V and 9 bases from J, with 8 bases between. Germline CDR1 reads SGHRS; CDR2 reads YFSETQ. The CDR3 loop reads CASSFKAAQYF. DNA of the CDR3: TGCGCCAGCAGCTTTAAAGCAGCCCAGTACTTC.

This CDR3 reads CASSLTGGELFF. CDR3 nucleotides: TGTGCCAGCAGCCTCACAGGGGGGGAACTGTTTTTT. The chain uses TRBV5-5 and TRBJ1-4, with TRBD1 identical over 8 bases. The CDR3 covers 12 residues. CDR1 is SGHKS and CDR2 is YYEKEE in the germline V gene (reference sequence). The V segment lost 4 bases and the J segment 12 bases; nucleotides outside the gene matches: 5.

The rearrangement joins TRBV4-1 to TRBJ2-1, with 9 bases that match TRBD1. CDR1 MGHRA and CDR2 YSYEKL come from the germline V gene. With V trimmed by 8 bases and J by 5 bases, 22 bases remained unmatched. The CDR3 runs 19 residues. DNA of the CDR3: TGCGCCAGCGGCGCTGCACAGGGGGCTAGTCTGGCTTTTAACAATGAGCAGTTCTTC. Translation: CASGAAQGASLAFNNEQFF.

The chain combines TRBV7-9 with TRBJ2-7, with D possibly being TRBD1 (5 bases). The CDR3 contains 14 residues. Trimming pared 8 bases from V and 2 bases from J, leaving 16 bases between. Germline assignment: CDR1 SEHNR and CDR2 FQNEAQ (reference sequence). The CDR3 DNA reads as TGTGCCAGCGGGGCGAGGACAAACACCTACGAGCAGTACTTC. As protein: CASGARTNTYEQYF.

The chain combines TRBV19 with TRBJ1-2, with 9 bases that match TRBD1. J gave up 7 bases and V 5 bases, and 14 bases lay outside the gene matches. Germline CDR1 and CDR2: LNHDA and SQIVND (reference sequence). The CDR3 sequence is 16 residues long. CDR3 sequence: CASSGGQGKFYGGYTF. The DNA for the CDR3 is TGTGCCAGTAGTGGAGGACAGGGGAAGTTTTACGGTGGCTACACCTTC.

V usage is TRBV6-6 and J usage is TRBJ1-1; D gene uncertain. V was cut by 5 bases and J by 6 bases, with 7 bases left in between. Germline CDR1 MNHNY, CDR2 SVGAGI (reference sequence). The CDR3 is 11 amino acids. The CDR3 DNA sequence: TGTGCCAGCAGTCGGATCTCTGAAGCTTTCTTT. Protein product: CASSRISEAFF.

The V gene is TRBV7-8, the J gene TRBJ2-5; a possible D gene is TRBD1 (5 bases). The germline gives CDR1 SGHVS, CDR2 FQNEAQ. Trimming removed 2 bases at V and 4 bases at J, with 8 bases between. CDR3 size: 13 residues. CDR3 residues: CASSLWTLETQYF. CDR3 DNA: TGTGCCAGCAGCTTATGGACACTAGAGACCCAGTACTTC.

The chain is built from TRBV11-2 and TRBJ2-7; 8 bases align to TRBD1. V lost 3 bases to trimming and J lost 0 bases; unmatched junction nucleotides: 1. The CDR3 consists of 14 residues. Germline V gene sequence: CDR1 SGHAT, CDR2 FQNNGV. CDR3 nucleotides: TGTGCCAGCAGCTTGGGGACAGGCTCCTACGAGCAGTACTTC. This encodes CASSLGTGSYEQYF.

The chain uses TRBV6-6 and TRBJ2-5; the D is unclear. CDR3 length: 14 amino acids. V lost 2 bases to trimming and J lost 2 bases, with 9 bases between them. Germline CDR1 MNHNY, CDR2 SVGAGI (reference sequence). As DNA, the CDR3 is TGTGCCAGCAGTTACGGGTCCCCGCAAGAGACCCAGTACTTC. Translated, it gives CASSYGSPQETQYF.

The V and J genes are TRBV7-6 and TRBJ1-5, with D uncertain. This CDR3 spans 13 amino acids. Germline CDR1 SGHVS, CDR2 FNYEAQ. Trimming left V 6 bases short and J 3 bases short, with 9 bases between. The CDR3 DNA reads as TGTGCCAGCAGTGCAGGAGTCAATCAGCCCCAGCATTTT. Translated, it gives CASSAGVNQPQHF.

The chain uses TRBV5-4 and TRBJ2-7; 9 positions agree with TRBD1. The CDR3 is 14 amino acids. Germline values: CDR1 SGHNT, CDR2 YYREEE (reference sequence). J gave up 2 bases and V 0 bases, and 0 bases lay outside the gene matches. The CDR3 is CASSLGTGAYEQYF. In nucleotides, the CDR3 is TGTGCCAGCAGCTTGGGGACAGGGGCCTACGAGCAGTACTTC.

The sample holds one count of this clone. The V gene is TRBV30, the J gene TRBJ1-2; maybe TRBD1 (5 bases). The V end was cut by 4 bases, the J end by 8 bases, with 14 bases between. Germline CDR1 and CDR2: GTSNPN and SVGIG (reference sequence). CDR3 length equals 12 residues. The CDR3 sequence is CAWNLDQGGYTF. The CDR3, as DNA: TGTGCCTGGAACTTAGACCAGGGCGGCTACACCTTC.

This chain uses TRBV7-9 with TRBJ1-6; 7 bases agree with TRBD1. Germline V gene data show CDR1 as SEHNR and CDR2 as FQNEAQ (reference sequence). The CDR3 sequence is 15 residues long. The V segment lost 4 bases and the J segment 8 bases; nucleotides outside the gene matches: 8. The CDR3 sequence: CASSSTDRVYSPLHF. Here the CDR3 DNA reads TGTGCCAGCAGCTCTACCGACAGGGTTTATTCACCCCTCCACTTT.

This clone was observed a few times. The chain employs TRBV7-8 and TRBJ1-6; D gene unclear. The CDR3 sequence is 14 residues long. Between the trimmed V and J ends, which lost 5 bases and 11 bases, there was a span of 16 bases. Germline CDR1 SGHVS, CDR2 FQNEAQ. The CDR3 here is CASSRGMALAPLHF. For the CDR3, the DNA is TGTGCCAGCAGCCGGGGTATGGCCCTTGCACCCCTCCACTTT.

This chain connects TRBV4-3 to TRBJ1-3; no firm D call. The germline gives CDR1 LGHNA, CDR2 YSLEER. CDR3 length: 16 residues. The V gene lost 5 bases and the J gene lost 2 bases, with 16 bases spanning the gap. This CDR3 reads CASSTAEGITGNTIYF. Here the CDR3 DNA reads TGCGCCAGCAGCACGGCGGAGGGTATAACTGGAAACACCATATATTTT.

This CDR3 reads CASHLSAANTEAFF. The CDR3 DNA reads TGCGCCAGCCACCTTTCTGCGGCCAACACTGAAGCTTTCTTT. The chain links TRBV5-1 to TRBJ1-1; the D is unclear. CDR1 is SGHRS, CDR2 YFSETQ, per germline. V was pared by 7 bases and J by 2 bases, with 15 bases between. CDR3 length equals 14 residues. Filled out from reference TRBV5-1 and TRBJ1-1, the complete variable domain reads KAGVTQTPRYLIKTRGQQVTLSCSPISGHRSVSWYQQTPGQGLQFLFEYFSETQRNKGNFPGRFSGRQFSNSRSEMNVSTLELGDSALYLCASHLSAANTEAFFGQGTRLTVV.

The chain recombines TRBV7-8 with TRBJ1-3, with D unresolved. The CDR3 runs 15 residues. Germline V gene data show CDR1 as SGHVS and CDR2 as FQNEAQ. V dropped 1 base and J dropped 3 bases, with 10 bases sitting between them. CDR3 residues: CASSLVAGFGNTIYF. DNA for the CDR3: TGTGCCAGCAGCTTAGTAGCGGGGTTTGGAAACACCATATATTTT.

A few counts support this clone. V and J are TRBV5-1 and TRBJ1-6; no definite D call. Germline CDR1 is SGHRS and CDR2 is YFSETQ. Trimming cost V 0 bases and J 6 bases, with 7 bases left between them. This CDR3 is built from 14 residues. This chain's CDR3 is CASSLEGSNSPLHF. The CDR3 bases are TGCGCCAGCAGCTTGGAAGGTTCTAATTCACCCCTCCACTTT. The full variable domain, its missing parts supplied by reference TRBV5-1 and TRBJ1-6, is KAGVTQTPRYLIKTRGQQVTLSCSPISGHRSVSWYQQTPGQGLQFLFEYFSETQRNKGNFPGRFSGRQFSNSRSEMNVSTLELGDSALYLCASSLEGSNSPLHFGNGTRLTVT.

V and J are TRBV7-9 and TRBJ1-2; TRBD1 is a possible D gene (5 bases). CDR1 and CDR2 (germline): SEHNR, FQNEAQ (reference sequence). The CDR3 length is 15 residues. V gave up 4 bases and J gave up 7 bases, with 19 bases separating them. In DNA form, the CDR3 reads TGTGCCAGCAGCTCGATCTCCGGGACCCCTCGTGGCTACACCTTC. It yields the protein CASSSISGTPRGYTF.

The chain combines TRBV18 with TRBJ1-2, with 9 bases lining up with TRBD1. Germline CDR1 KGHSH, CDR2 LQKENI. This CDR3 is 16 amino acids long. Germline trimming cut 3 bases from V and 8 bases from J; bases unmatched to any gene: 13. CDR3 region: CASSPRTGVFIGGYTF. DNA for the CDR3: TGTGCCAGCTCACCGAGGACAGGGGTCTTTATAGGCGGCTACACCTTC.